This T cell receptor (beta chain) was captured by sequencing in a study of cytomegalovirus exposure and HLA in healthy donors. Study findings and constraints: In all likelihood, a cluster of highly shared sequence variants was a sequencing artifact. Common viral pathogens seemed to be connected with several of the most significant clusters, according to a later analysis. Later analysis identified a missense DCLRE1C variant that was linked to TCR beta V- and J-gene trimming. The study labeled 164 TCR beta chains cytomegalovirus-associated.

In the case of this clone: No antigen is known for it.

The PCR had 60 Vbeta and 13 Jbeta primers. Measured with immunoSEQ multiplex PCR; TCRdb has only the in-frame clones, and not every one. This table holds tens of thousands of clones, about 74% found once. The CDR3 loop spans 15 amino acids. Looked up from germline, CDR1 is SGHDT and CDR2 is YYEEEE. Deletions cut 2 bases from V and 3 bases from J, with 12 bases between. The chain links TRBV5-6 to TRBJ1-5; D remains ambiguous. The sequenced material came from PBMCs. The TCR was taken from a woman aged 45-65 years in good health and CMV-seropositive. The DNA for the CDR3 is TGTGCCAGCAGCTTCTCCCCAGGTCCCAATCAGCCCCAGCATTTT. This translates into CASSFSPGPNQPQHF.